The rows below give T cell receptor beta chains drawn from one sample of a study of T cells in Graves' hyperthyroidism and ophthalmopathy. Each CDR3 protein gets one entry after TCRdb re-called the multiplex PCR reads with MiXCR. The sample lists approximately 600,000 distinct CDR3 sequences, roughly 20% occurring once. Sequencing input: blood. The receptors were sampled from a man younger than 40 with Graves' ophthalmopathy. Both conserved end residues are part of each CDR3. Fields, in order: V gene, J gene, CDR3 protein.

V: TRBV7-2
J: TRBJ2-1
CDR3: CASSRTGFEQFF

V: TRBV3-1
J: TRBJ2-5
CDR3: CASSHGLAGVYETQYF

V: TRBV28
J: TRBJ1-1
CDR3: CASSLSGTGSMNTEAFF

V: TRBV19
J: TRBJ1-5
CDR3: CATGVDQPQHF

V: TRBV3-1
J: TRBJ2-3
CDR3: CASSQVAGGSDTQYF

V: TRBV7-3
J: TRBJ2-7
CDR3: CASSLPMPGTVYEQYF

V: TRBV30
J: TRBJ2-1
CDR3: CAWKVGIFGYNEQFF

V: TRBV4-1
J: TRBJ2-1
CDR3: CASSLSTSDNEQFF

V: TRBV2
J: TRBJ2-1
CDR3: CASKEDREYNEQFF

V: TRBV2
J: TRBJ1-6
CDR3: CASSGERAQYNSPLHF

V: TRBV3-1
J: TRBJ2-1
CDR3: CASSQDTSGSNYNEQFF

V: TRBV20-1
J: TRBJ2-7
CDR3: CSASVLREQYF

V: TRBV12-3/TRBV12-4
J: TRBJ2-1
CDR3: CASSFGSGPIF

V: TRBV28
J: TRBJ2-7
CDR3: CASSQPLLAGGRYEQYF

V: TRBV28
J: TRBJ2-5
CDR3: CASSLLGLGTPQETQYF

V: TRBV5-6
J: TRBJ2-7
CDR3: CASSQVQGGYYEQYF

V: TRBV6-1
J: TRBJ2-7
CDR3: CATTGGGLAAQYF

V: TRBV15
J: TRBJ2-7
CDR3: CATSRDYYEQYF